A selection of T cell receptor beta chains follows, all from one sample in a study of blood T cell repertoires in COVID-19. The data were produced by immunoSEQ multiplex PCR, yet TCRdb's version contains in-frame clones alone and is incomplete. The data hold some 240,000 clones, with roughly 75% observed a single time. Material: peripheral blood. These receptor sequences come from a woman in her 70s with acute or convalescent COVID-19. The CDR3 runs from the conserved cysteine through the conserved F or W. Each record gives: V gene, J gene, clone size, D gene, CDR3 protein, CDR3 DNA. A D gene is named only where the DNA matches it firmly. Size tells how often a clone was seen (once, few, many) or the class of an expanded clone, and some rows leave it out.

V: TRBV12-2
J: TRBJ2-3
size: -
D: -
CDR3: CASRSTLPLSGGRGTDTQYF
DNA: TGTGCAAGTCGCTCCACCCTTCCCCTCAGCGGGGGGCGGGGCACAGATACGCAGTATTTT

V: TRBV12-3/TRBV12-4
J: TRBJ2-7
size: -
D: -
CDR3: CASSWTADEQYF
DNA: TGTGCCAGCAGTTGGACAGCGGACGAGCAGTACTTC

V: TRBV7-2
J: TRBJ1-2
size: few
D: TRBD1
CDR3: CASREGQGAYGYTF
DNA: TGTGCCAGCAGGGAGGGACAGGGGGCGTACGGCTACACCTTC

V: TRBV20-1
J: TRBJ2-3
size: -
D: TRBD2
CDR3: CSASQGGTDTQYF
DNA: TGCAGTGCTAGTCAGGGAGGGACAGATACGCAGTATTTT

V: TRBV19
J: TRBJ2-7
size: -
D: -
CDR3: CASSTGTPTYYEQYF
DNA: TGTGCCAGTAGTACGGGGACACCGACTTACTACGAGCAGTACTTC

V: TRBV2
J: TRBJ1-1
size: -
D: -
CDR3: CASSGVEGTEAFF
DNA: TGTGCCAGCAGCGGAGTTGAGGGCACTGAAGCTTTCTTT

V: TRBV7-8
J: TRBJ2-3
size: -
D: -
CDR3: CASTPTTTDTQYF
DNA: TGTGCCAGCACCCCGACTACCACAGATACGCAGTATTTT

V: TRBV10-3
J: TRBJ2-3
size: -
D: TRBD2
CDR3: CAISESYGASGGDTDTQYF
DNA: TGTGCCATCAGTGAGTCCTATGGTGCTAGCGGGGGGGACACAGATACGCAGTATTTT

V: TRBV30
J: TRBJ2-2
size: -
D: -
CDR3: CAWSPRRVTGELFF
DNA: TGTGCCTGGAGTCCTCGGAGGGTCACCGGGGAGCTGTTTTTT

V: TRBV30
J: TRBJ1-4
size: -
D: -
CDR3: CAWSAGVATNEKLFF
DNA: TGTGCCTGGAGTGCAGGGGTTGCAACTAATGAAAAACTGTTTTTT

V: TRBV30
J: TRBJ2-3
size: few
D: TRBD2
CDR3: CAWVPQGGTDTQYF
DNA: TGTGCCTGGGTACCCCAGGGAGGGACAGATACGCAGTATTTT

V: TRBV5-1
J: TRBJ1-1
size: -
D: TRBD1
CDR3: CASSLRDRVGSTEAFF
DNA: TGCGCCAGCAGCTTGCGGGACAGGGTCGGAAGCACTGAAGCTTTCTTT

V: TRBV6-2/TRBV6-3
J: TRBJ2-7
size: once
D: TRBD1
CDR3: CASSYSIETGGIYEQYF
DNA: TGTGCCAGCAGTTACTCAATAGAGACAGGGGGCATCTACGAGCAGTACTTC

V: TRBV4-1
J: TRBJ1-5
size: -
D: -
CDR3: CASTPIFRGGGNQPQHF
DNA: TGCGCCAGCACACCAATTTTCAGGGGTGGGGGCAATCAGCCCCAGCATTTT

V: TRBV7-8
J: TRBJ2-5
size: -
D: -
CDR3: CASSLGTKETQYF
DNA: TGTGCCAGCAGCTTAGGGACAAAAGAGACCCAGTACTTC

V: TRBV2
J: TRBJ2-3
size: once
D: -
CDR3: CASNGFTDSTDTQYF
DNA: TGTGCCAGCAACGGTTTTACTGACTCTACAGATACGCAGTATTTT

V: TRBV5-1
J: TRBJ2-2
size: -
D: -
CDR3: CASSLTPAGELFF
DNA: TGCGCCAGCAGCTTGACCCCAGCCGGGGAGCTGTTTTTT

V: TRBV5-5
J: TRBJ2-7
size: -
D: TRBD2
CDR3: CASSLRGLAGDEQYF
DNA: TGTGCCAGCAGCTTGAGGGGGCTAGCGGGGGACGAGCAGTACTTC

V: TRBV4-2
J: TRBJ1-1
size: -
D: TRBD1
CDR3: CASSQVSPGTANTEAFF
DNA: TGTGCCAGCAGCCAAGTGTCCCCCGGGACAGCGAACACTGAAGCTTTCTTT

V: TRBV3-1/TRBV3-2
J: TRBJ2-5
size: many
D: TRBD2
CDR3: CASSASRLAIETQYF
DNA: TGTGCCAGCAGCGCCTCAAGACTAGCGATAGAGACCCAGTACTTC

V: TRBV5-5
J: TRBJ2-7
size: -
D: -
CDR3: CASISDGIYEQYF
DNA: TGTGCCAGCATCTCGGACGGGATCTACGAGCAGTACTTC

V: TRBV10-3
J: TRBJ1-5
size: -
D: TRBD1
CDR3: CAISTGVGNQPQHF
DNA: TGTGCCATTTCTACAGGGGTGGGCAATCAGCCCCAGCATTTT

V: TRBV30
J: TRBJ2-3
size: few
D: TRBD1
CDR3: CAWSILGSRDDRGDTQYF
DNA: TGTGCCTGGAGTATTTTGGGTTCTCGGGACGACAGGGGAGATACGCAGTATTTT

V: TRBV30
J: TRBJ1-6
size: few
D: -
CDR3: CASGRSDSYNSPLHF
DNA: TGTGCATCCGGGAGATCTGATTCCTATAATTCACCCCTCCACTTT

V: TRBV6-5
J: TRBJ2-3
size: -
D: TRBD1
CDR3: CASSTGQYTDTQYF
DNA: TGTGCCAGCAGTACGGGACAGTACACAGATACGCAGTATTTT

V: TRBV9
J: TRBJ2-1
size: -
D: TRBD1
CDR3: CASSYAVTGGNEQFF
DNA: TGTGCCAGCAGTTATGCGGTGACAGGGGGCAATGAGCAGTTCTTC

V: TRBV18
J: TRBJ1-2
size: -
D: TRBD1
CDR3: CASSPQYQPGQGIRYGYTF
DNA: TGTGCCAGCTCACCACAGTACCAACCGGGACAGGGGATCCGCTATGGCTACACCTTC

V: TRBV30
J: TRBJ1-2
size: -
D: TRBD1
CDR3: CAWSVGGQYGYTF
DNA: TGTGCCTGGAGTGTGGGGGGACAGTATGGCTACACCTTC

V: TRBV2
J: TRBJ1-6
size: -
D: TRBD1
CDR3: CASRGQGGSPLHF
DNA: TGTGCCAGCAGAGGACAGGGTGGTTCACCCCTCCACTTT

V: TRBV7-9
J: TRBJ1-5
size: -
D: -
CDR3: CASSLSWGDDSNQPQHF
DNA: TGTGCCAGCAGCTTAAGCTGGGGCGACGATAGCAATCAGCCCCAGCATTTT

V: TRBV5-1
J: TRBJ2-2
size: -
D: TRBD1
CDR3: CASRRGGHTGELFF
DNA: TGCGCCAGCAGACGAGGGGGCCACACCGGGGAGCTGTTTTTT

V: TRBV7-2
J: TRBJ2-7
size: -
D: -
CDR3: CASSSEGEQYF
DNA: TGTGCCAGCAGCTCCGAGGGCGAGCAGTACTTC

V: TRBV27
J: TRBJ2-3
size: once
D: TRBD2
CDR3: CASSKLLAGGIVTDTQYF
DNA: TGTGCCAGCAGTAAACTTCTAGCGGGGGGGATTGTCACAGATACGCAGTATTTT

V: TRBV30
J: TRBJ1-5
size: many
D: -
CDR3: CAWSVASENQPQHF
DNA: TGTGCCTGGAGTGTCGCCAGCGAGAATCAGCCCCAGCATTTT

V: TRBV7-7
J: TRBJ2-5
size: -
D: TRBD1
CDR3: CASSLVGRGTGSSETQYF
DNA: TGTGCCAGCAGCTTAGTTGGAAGAGGGACAGGGAGTTCGGAGACCCAGTACTTC

V: TRBV6-5
J: TRBJ1-4
size: -
D: -
CDR3: CASSYSAGEKLFF
DNA: TGTGCCAGCAGTTACTCGGCTGGTGAAAAACTGTTTTTT

V: TRBV10-3
J: TRBJ1-1
size: -
D: -
CDR3: CASADSLNTEAFF
DNA: TGTGCCTCTGCCGACAGCCTGAACACTGAAGCTTTCTTT

V: TRBV23-1
J: TRBJ1-5
size: -
D: TRBD1
CDR3: CASSQPGTGRNQPQHF
DNA: TGCGCCAGCAGTCAACCCGGGACAGGCCGCAATCAGCCCCAGCATTTT

V: TRBV2
J: TRBJ2-7
size: -
D: TRBD2
CDR3: CASTGLAGYEQYF
DNA: TGTGCCAGCACCGGGTTAGCGGGGTACGAGCAGTACTTC

V: TRBV11-2
J: TRBJ2-3
size: -
D: -
CDR3: CASSLGQLDTQYF
DNA: TGTGCCAGCAGCTTAGGCCAGTTAGATACGCAGTATTTT

V: TRBV2
J: TRBJ2-7
size: -
D: TRBD2
CDR3: CASSGLAGADKYF
DNA: TGTGCCAGCAGTGGACTAGCGGGTGCGGATAAGTACTTC

V: TRBV21-1
J: TRBJ1-6
size: few
D: -
CDR3: CASSNAGQAFYNSPLHF
DNA: TGTGCCAGCAGCAATGCCGGACAGGCCTTCTATAATTCACCCCTCCACTTT

V: TRBV7-6
J: TRBJ1-4
size: -
D: -
CDR3: CASSSSGTQYEKLFF
DNA: TGTGCCAGCAGCTCCTCCGGGACACAATATGAAAAACTGTTTTTT

V: TRBV19
J: TRBJ2-2
size: -
D: -
CDR3: CASSIDRQAITGELFF
DNA: TGTGCCAGTAGTATAGATCGGCAGGCAATCACCGGGGAGCTGTTTTTT

V: TRBV14
J: TRBJ1-2
size: -
D: -
CDR3: CASAQGAGLSSYGYTF
DNA: TGTGCCAGCGCACAAGGGGCAGGATTATCCAGCTATGGCTACACCTTC

V: TRBV2
J: TRBJ2-7
size: -
D: -
CDR3: CASSATKNNGVEQYF
DNA: TGTGCCAGCAGCGCAACAAAAAACAACGGGGTCGAGCAGTACTTC

V: TRBV7-2
J: TRBJ1-6
size: -
D: TRBD1
CDR3: CASSRPGTGGSSPLHF
DNA: TGTGCCAGCAGCCGGCCCGGGACAGGGGGTTCGTCACCCCTCCACTTT

V: TRBV24-1
J: TRBJ2-1
size: -
D: -
CDR3: CATSDFGQGGYNEQFF
DNA: TGTGCCACCAGTGATTTCGGGCAGGGGGGCTACAATGAGCAGTTCTTC

V: TRBV24-1
J: TRBJ2-5
size: -
D: TRBD2
CDR3: CATSEDRSGGAQETQYF
DNA: TGTGCCACCAGTGAGGATCGTAGCGGGGGGGCCCAAGAGACCCAGTACTTC

V: TRBV27
J: TRBJ1-3
size: -
D: -
CDR3: CASSLSWPGGLSGNTIYF
DNA: TGTGCCAGCAGTTTAAGCTGGCCCGGCGGGCTCTCTGGAAACACCATATATTTT

V: TRBV10-3
J: TRBJ2-7
size: -
D: TRBD1
CDR3: CAINPQGSYEQYF
DNA: TGTGCCATCAACCCACAGGGGAGCTACGAGCAGTACTTC

V: TRBV20-1
J: TRBJ2-5
size: -
D: -
CDR3: CSAAQETQYF
DNA: TGCAGTGCTGCCCAGGAGACCCAGTACTTC

V: TRBV7-3
J: TRBJ1-6
size: -
D: TRBD1
CDR3: CASSAGTANSPLHF
DNA: TGTGCCAGCAGCGCCGGGACAGCTAATTCACCCCTCCACTTT

V: TRBV7-3
J: TRBJ2-2
size: -
D: TRBD2
CDR3: CASSVRGAGELFF
DNA: TGCGCCAGCAGTGTACGGGGGGCCGGGGAGCTGTTTTTT

V: TRBV2
J: TRBJ2-1
size: -
D: TRBD2
CDR3: CASSSAGRVEQFF
DNA: TGTGCCAGCAGCTCCGCGGGGAGGGTTGAGCAGTTCTTC

V: TRBV6-1
J: TRBJ1-2
size: -
D: -
CDR3: CASSEGSGRGLLAGYTF
DNA: TGTGCCAGCAGTGAAGGGTCAGGGCGTGGGCTACTTGCTGGCTACACCTTC